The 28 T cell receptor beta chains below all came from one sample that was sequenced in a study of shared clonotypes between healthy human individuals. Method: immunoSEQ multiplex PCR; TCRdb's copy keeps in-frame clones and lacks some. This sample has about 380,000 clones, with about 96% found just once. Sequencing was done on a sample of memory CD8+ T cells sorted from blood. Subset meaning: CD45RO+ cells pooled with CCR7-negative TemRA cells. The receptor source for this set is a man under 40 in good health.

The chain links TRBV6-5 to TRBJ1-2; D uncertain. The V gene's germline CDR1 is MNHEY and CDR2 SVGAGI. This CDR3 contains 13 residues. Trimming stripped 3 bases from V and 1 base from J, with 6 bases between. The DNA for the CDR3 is TGTGCCAGCAGTTATCGGGTTAACTATGGCTACACCTTC. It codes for CASSYRVNYGYTF.

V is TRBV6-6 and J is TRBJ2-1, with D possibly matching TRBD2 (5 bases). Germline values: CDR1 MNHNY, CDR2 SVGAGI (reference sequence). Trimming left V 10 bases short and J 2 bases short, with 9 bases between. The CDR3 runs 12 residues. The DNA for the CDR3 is TGTGCCACCGCACTAGCCTACAATGAGCAGTTCTTC. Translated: CATALAYNEQFF.

CDR3 region: CASSGTDEKLFF. Written as DNA, the CDR3 is TGTGCCAGCAGCGGGACAGATGAAAAACTGTTTTTT. The V gene is TRBV5-6, the J gene TRBJ1-4, with 7 bases fitting TRBD1. The germline V gene encodes CDR1 SGHDT and CDR2 YYEEEE. The CDR3 is 12 residues long. Trimming cost V 4 bases and J 6 bases; bases outside gene matches: 0.

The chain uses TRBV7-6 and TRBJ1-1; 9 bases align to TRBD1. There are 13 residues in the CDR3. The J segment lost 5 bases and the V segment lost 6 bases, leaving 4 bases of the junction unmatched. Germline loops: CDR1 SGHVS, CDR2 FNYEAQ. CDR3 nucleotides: TGTGCCAGCAGGGGACAGGGAGGGACTGAAGCTTTCTTT. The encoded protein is CASRGQGGTEAFF.

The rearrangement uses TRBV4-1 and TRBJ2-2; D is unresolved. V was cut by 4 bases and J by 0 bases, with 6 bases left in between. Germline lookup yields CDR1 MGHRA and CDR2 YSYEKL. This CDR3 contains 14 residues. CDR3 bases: TGCGCCAGCAGCCGAGCCTCGAACACCGGGGAGCTGTTTTTT. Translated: CASSRASNTGELFF.

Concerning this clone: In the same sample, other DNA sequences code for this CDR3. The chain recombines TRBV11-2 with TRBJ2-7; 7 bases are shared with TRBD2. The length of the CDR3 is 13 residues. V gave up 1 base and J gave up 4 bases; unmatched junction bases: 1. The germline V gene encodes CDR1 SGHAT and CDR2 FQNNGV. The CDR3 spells CASSLGTSYEQYF. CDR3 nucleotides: TGTGCCAGCAGCTTAGGGACTAGTTACGAGCAGTACTTC.

CDR3 DNA: TGTGCCAGCAGCATAAGCCGGGACAGCCACAATGAGCAGTTCTTC. Amino acid sequence: CASSISRDSHNEQFF. The J gene is TRBJ2-1, the V gene TRBV7-6; TRBD1 aligns across 7 bases. The germline V gene encodes CDR1 SGHVS and CDR2 FNYEAQ. The V segment lost 5 bases and the J segment 5 bases; nucleotides outside the gene matches: 9. The CDR3 is 15 amino acids.

CDR3 coding DNA: TGTGCCAGCAGCTACGGGCCTGAGCAGTTCTTC. It translates to CASSYGPEQFF. The chain carries TRBV7-9 and TRBJ2-1, with D hard to call. The germline CDR1 and CDR2 sequences are SEHNR and FQNEAQ (reference sequence). Trimming cost V 4 bases and J 9 bases, with 7 bases left between them. The CDR3 contains 11 residues. The full variable domain, completed using reference TRBV7-9 and TRBJ2-1, is DTGVSQNPRHKITKRGQNVTFRCDPISEHNRLYWYRQTLGQGPEFLTYFQNEAQLEKSRLLSDRFSAERPKGSFSTLEIQRTEQGDSAMYLCASSYGPEQFFGPGTRLTVL.

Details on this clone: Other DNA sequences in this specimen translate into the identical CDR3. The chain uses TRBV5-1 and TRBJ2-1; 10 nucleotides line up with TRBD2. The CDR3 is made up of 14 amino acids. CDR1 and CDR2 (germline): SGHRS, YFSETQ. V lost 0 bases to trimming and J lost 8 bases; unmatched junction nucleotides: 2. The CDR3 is CASSLGLAGDEQFF. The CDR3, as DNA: TGCGCCAGCAGCTTGGGCCTAGCGGGGGATGAGCAGTTCTTC.

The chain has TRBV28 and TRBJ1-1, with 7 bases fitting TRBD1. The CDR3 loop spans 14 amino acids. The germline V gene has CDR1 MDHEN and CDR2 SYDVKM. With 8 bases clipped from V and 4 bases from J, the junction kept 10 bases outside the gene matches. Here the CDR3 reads CASGGGGDVTEAFF. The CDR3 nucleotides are TGTGCCAGCGGGGGAGGGGGCGATGTCACTGAAGCTTTCTTT.

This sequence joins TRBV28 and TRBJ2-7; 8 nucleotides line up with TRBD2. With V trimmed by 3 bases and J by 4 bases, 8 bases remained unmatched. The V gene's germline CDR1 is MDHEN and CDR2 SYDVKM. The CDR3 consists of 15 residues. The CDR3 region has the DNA TGTGCCAGCAGTTTGCCTGGGACTAGAAAATACGAGCAGTACTTC. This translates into CASSLPGTRKYEQYF.

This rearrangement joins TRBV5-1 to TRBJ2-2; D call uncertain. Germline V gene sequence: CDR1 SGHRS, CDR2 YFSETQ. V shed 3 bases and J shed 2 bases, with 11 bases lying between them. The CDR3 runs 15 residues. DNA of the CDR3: TGCGCCAGCAGCTCTGCAGCGACTAACACCGGGGAGCTGTTTTTT. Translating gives CASSSAATNTGELFF.

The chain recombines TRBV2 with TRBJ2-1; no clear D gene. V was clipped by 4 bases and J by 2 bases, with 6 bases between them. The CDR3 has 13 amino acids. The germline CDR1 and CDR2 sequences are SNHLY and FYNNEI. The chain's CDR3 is CASSVRTYNEQFF. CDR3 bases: TGTGCCAGCAGTGTTCGGACCTACAATGAGCAGTTCTTC.

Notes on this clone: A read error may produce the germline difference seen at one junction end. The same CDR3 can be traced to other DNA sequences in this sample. The CDR3 loop is CASSFAGTGAYEQYF. CDR3 DNA sequence: TGTGCCAGTAGTTTCGCCGGGACAGGGGCCTACGAGCAGTACTTC. This sequence joins TRBV27 and TRBJ2-7; 10 bases are a match to TRBD1. Germline V gives CDR1 MNHEY, CDR2 SMNVEV (reference sequence). The CDR3 runs 15 residues.

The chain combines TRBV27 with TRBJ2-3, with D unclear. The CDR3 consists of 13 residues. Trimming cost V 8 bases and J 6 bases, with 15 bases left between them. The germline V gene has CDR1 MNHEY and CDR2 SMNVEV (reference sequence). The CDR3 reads CASGLYWADTQYF. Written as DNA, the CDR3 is TGTGCCAGCGGCCTCTACTGGGCGGATACGCAGTATTTT.

As DNA, the CDR3 is TGTGCCTGGAGAGTCGGCGGGGCCGAGCAGTACTTC. Encoded protein: CAWRVGGAEQYF. The chain uses TRBV30 and TRBJ2-7; a weak D match, TRBD2 (6 bases). The germline gives CDR1 GTSNPN, CDR2 SVGIG (reference sequence). This CDR3 has 12 residues. The V end was cut by 3 bases, the J end by 6 bases, with 12 bases between.

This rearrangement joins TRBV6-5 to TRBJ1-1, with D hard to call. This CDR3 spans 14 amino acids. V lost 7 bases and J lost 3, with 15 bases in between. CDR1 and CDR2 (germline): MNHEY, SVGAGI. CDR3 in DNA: TGTGCCAGCATGTTCTCGCAGGTGGACACTGAAGCTTTCTTT. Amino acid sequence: CASMFSQVDTEAFF.

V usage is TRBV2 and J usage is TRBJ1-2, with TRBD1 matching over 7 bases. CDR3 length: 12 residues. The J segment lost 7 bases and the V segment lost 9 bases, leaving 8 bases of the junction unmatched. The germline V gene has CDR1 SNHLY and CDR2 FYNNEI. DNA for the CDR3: TGTGCCAGTAAAACAGGGGCGGGTGGCTACACCTTC. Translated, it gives CASKTGAGGYTF.

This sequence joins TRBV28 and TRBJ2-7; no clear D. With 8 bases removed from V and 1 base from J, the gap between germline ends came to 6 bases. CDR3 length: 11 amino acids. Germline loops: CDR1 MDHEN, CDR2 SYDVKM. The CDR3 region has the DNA TGTGCCAGCTTCAGTTCCTACGAGCAGTACTTC. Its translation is CASFSSYEQYF.

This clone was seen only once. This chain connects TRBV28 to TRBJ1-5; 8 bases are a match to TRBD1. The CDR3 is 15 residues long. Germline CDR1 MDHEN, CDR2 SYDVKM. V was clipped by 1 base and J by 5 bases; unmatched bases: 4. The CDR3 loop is CASSLLGQGDQPQHF. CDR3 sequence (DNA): TGTGCCAGCAGTTTATTAGGACAGGGCGATCAGCCCCAGCATTTT.

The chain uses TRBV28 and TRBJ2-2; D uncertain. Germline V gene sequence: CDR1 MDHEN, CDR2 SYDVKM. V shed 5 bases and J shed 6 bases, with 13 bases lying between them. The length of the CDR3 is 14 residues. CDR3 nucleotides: TGTGCCAGCAGTGCCTCTCCCGTAGCCGGGGAGCTGTTTTTT. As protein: CASSASPVAGELFF.

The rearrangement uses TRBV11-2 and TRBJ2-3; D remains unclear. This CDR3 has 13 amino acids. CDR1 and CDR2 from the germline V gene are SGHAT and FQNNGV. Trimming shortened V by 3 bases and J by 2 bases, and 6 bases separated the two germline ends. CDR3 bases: TGTGCCAGCAGCTTTACTATCACAGATACGCAGTATTTT. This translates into CASSFTITDTQYF.

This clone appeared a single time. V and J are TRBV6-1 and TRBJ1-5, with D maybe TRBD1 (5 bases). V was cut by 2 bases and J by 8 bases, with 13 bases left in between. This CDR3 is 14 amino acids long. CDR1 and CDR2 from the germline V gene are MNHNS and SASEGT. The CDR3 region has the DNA TGTGCCAGCAGTGAAATGAGGGGCAGGGAGCCCCAGCATTTT. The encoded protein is CASSEMRGREPQHF.

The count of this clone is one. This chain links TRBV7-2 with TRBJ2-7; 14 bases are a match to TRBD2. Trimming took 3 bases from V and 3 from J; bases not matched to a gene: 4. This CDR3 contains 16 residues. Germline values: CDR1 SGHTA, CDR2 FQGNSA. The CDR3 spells CASSFTGTSGSYEQYF. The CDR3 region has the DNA TGTGCCAGCAGCTTCACCGGGACTAGCGGGAGCTACGAGCAGTACTTC.

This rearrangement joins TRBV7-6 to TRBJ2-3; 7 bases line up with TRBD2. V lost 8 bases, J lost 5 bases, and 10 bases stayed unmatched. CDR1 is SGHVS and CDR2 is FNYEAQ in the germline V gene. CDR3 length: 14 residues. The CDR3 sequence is CASAAGWGGDTQYF. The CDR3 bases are TGTGCCAGCGCGGCAGGGTGGGGGGGAGATACGCAGTATTTT. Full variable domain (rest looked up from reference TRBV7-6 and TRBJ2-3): GAGVSQSPRYKVTKRGQDVALRCDPISGHVSLYWYRQALGQGPEFLTYFNYEAQQDKSGLPNDRFSAERPEGSISTLTIQRTEQRDSAMYRCASAAGWGGDTQYFGPGTRLTVL.

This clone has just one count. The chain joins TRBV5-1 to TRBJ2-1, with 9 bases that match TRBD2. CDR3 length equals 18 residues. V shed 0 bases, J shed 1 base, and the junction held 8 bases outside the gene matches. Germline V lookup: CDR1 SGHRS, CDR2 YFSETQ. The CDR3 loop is CASSLGVAGAVSYNEQFF. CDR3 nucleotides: TGCGCCAGCAGCTTGGGGGTAGCGGGAGCAGTGTCCTACAATGAGCAGTTCTTC.

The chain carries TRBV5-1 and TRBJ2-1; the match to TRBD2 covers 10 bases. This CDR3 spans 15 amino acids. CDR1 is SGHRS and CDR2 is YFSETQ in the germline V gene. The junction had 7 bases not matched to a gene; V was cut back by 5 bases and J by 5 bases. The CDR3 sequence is CASRLSGRANNEQFF. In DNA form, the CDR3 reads TGCGCCAGCAGACTAAGCGGGAGGGCCAACAATGAGCAGTTCTTC.

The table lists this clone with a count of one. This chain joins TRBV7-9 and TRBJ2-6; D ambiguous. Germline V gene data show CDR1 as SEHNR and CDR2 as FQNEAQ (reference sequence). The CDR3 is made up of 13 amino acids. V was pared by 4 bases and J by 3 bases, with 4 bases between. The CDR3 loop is CASSSGGANVLTF. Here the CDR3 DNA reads TGTGCCAGCAGCTCAGGTGGGGCCAACGTCCTGACTTTC.